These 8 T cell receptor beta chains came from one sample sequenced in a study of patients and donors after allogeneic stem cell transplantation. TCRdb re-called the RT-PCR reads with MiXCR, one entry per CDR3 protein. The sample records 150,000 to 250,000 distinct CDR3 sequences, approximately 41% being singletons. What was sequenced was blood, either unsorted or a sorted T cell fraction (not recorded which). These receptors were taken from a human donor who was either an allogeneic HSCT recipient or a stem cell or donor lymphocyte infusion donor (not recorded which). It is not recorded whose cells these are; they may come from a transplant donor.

The CDR3 sequence: CASSVGASGRSDTQYF. As DNA, the CDR3 is TGTGCCAGCAGCGTAGGAGCTAGCGGGAGATCAGATACGCAGTATTTT. The chain carries TRBV9 and TRBJ2-3; TRBD2 aligns across 10 bases. Germline CDR1 SGDLS, CDR2 YYNGEE. The CDR3 is made up of 16 amino acids. The ends lost 0 bases at V and 4 bases at J; junction bases unmatched: 5.

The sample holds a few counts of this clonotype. The CDR3 nucleotides are TGCGCCAGCAGCTTGCGGAGAGGGGAGACCCAGTACTTC. This codes for CASSLRRGETQYF. The chain employs TRBV5-1 and TRBJ2-5, with D perhaps matching TRBD2 (5 bases). From germline, CDR1 is SGHRS and CDR2 YFSETQ. The length of the CDR3 is 13 residues. V shed 1 base and J shed 5 bases, with 9 bases lying between them. The full variable domain, rest sourced from reference TRBV5-1 and TRBJ2-5, is KAGVTQTPRYLIKTRGQQVTLSCSPISGHRSVSWYQQTPGQGLQFLFEYFSETQRNKGNFPGRFSGRQFSNSRSEMNVSTLELGDSALYLCASSLRRGETQYFGPGTRLLVL.

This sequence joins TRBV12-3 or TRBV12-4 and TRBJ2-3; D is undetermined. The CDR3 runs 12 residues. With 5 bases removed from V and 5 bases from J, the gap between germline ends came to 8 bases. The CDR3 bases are TGTGCCAGCAGTAACGAAGAAGATACGCAGTATTTT. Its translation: CASSNEEDTQYF.

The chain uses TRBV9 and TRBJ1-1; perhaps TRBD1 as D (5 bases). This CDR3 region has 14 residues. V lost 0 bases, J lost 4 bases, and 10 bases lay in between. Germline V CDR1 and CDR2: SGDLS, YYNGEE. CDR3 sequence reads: CASSVVKGSTEAFF. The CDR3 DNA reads TGTGCCAGCAGCGTAGTGAAGGGGAGCACTGAAGCTTTCTTT.

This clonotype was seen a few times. The DNA for the CDR3 is TGCGCCAGCAGCTCCCCACAGGGACAGGATCGGGCTTTCTTT. This sequence encodes CASSSPQGQDRAFF. The chain recombines TRBV5-1 with TRBJ1-1, with 8 bases that match TRBD1. The CDR3 contains 14 residues. Germline lookup yields CDR1 SGHRS and CDR2 YFSETQ. J was trimmed by 11 bases and V by 3 bases; bases with no gene match: 12. The full variable domain, in which reference TRBV5-1 and TRBJ1-1 provide the parts outside the CDR3, is KAGVTQTPRYLIKTRGQQVTLSCSPISGHRSVSWYQQTPGQGLQFLFEYFSETQRNKGNFPGRFSGRQFSNSRSEMNVSTLELGDSALYLCASSSPQGQDRAFFGQGTRLTVV.

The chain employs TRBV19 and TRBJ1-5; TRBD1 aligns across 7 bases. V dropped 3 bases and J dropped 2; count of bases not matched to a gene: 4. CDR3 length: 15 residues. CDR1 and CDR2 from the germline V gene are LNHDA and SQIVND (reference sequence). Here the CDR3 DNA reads TGTGCCAGTAGTATCGGCAGGGGGGGCAATCAGCCCCAGCATTTT. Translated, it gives CASSIGRGGNQPQHF.

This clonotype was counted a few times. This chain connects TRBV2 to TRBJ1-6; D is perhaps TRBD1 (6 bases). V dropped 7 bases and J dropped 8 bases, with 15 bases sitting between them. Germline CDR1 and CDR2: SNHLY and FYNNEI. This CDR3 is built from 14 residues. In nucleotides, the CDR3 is TGTGCCAGCAACCCACAGGGCGTGGATTCACCCCTCCACTTT. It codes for CASNPQGVDSPLHF.

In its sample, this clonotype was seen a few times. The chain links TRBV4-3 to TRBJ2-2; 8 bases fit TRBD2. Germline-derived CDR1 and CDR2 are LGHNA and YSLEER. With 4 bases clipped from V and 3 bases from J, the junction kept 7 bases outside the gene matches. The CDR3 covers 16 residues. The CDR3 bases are TGCGCCAGCAGCCGCGGGACTAGAGTTGACACCGGGGAGCTGTTTTTT. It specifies CASSRGTRVDTGELFF.